These 5 T cell receptor beta chains were sequenced from one sample in a study of blood T cell repertoires in COVID-19. Measured with immunoSEQ multiplex PCR; TCRdb has only the in-frame clones, and not every one. Of roughly 290,000 clones listed, roughly 90% are singletons. Sequencing was carried out using peripheral blood. The receptor set was obtained from a man aged 25 to 45 with acute or convalescent COVID-19.

This chain links TRBV6-5 with TRBJ1-2, with D unresolved. The CDR3 totals 15 residues. V was clipped by 0 bases and J by 3 bases, with 11 bases between them. Germline CDR1 MNHEY, CDR2 SVGAGI. CDR3 sequence reads: CASSYSKNSYYGYTF. The CDR3, as DNA: TGTGCCAGCAGTTACTCGAAAAACAGTTACTATGGCTACACCTTC.

The chain carries TRBV11-2 and TRBJ2-2; TRBD2 matches at 7 bases. This CDR3 spans 18 amino acids. With 6 bases clipped from V and 2 bases from J, the junction kept 15 bases outside the gene matches. Per the germline V gene, CDR1 is SGHAT and CDR2 is FQNNGV. CDR3 sequence (DNA): TGTGCCAGCAGGGCCGTACCGAAGACTAGCAGAAACACCGGGGAGCTGTTTTTT. Its translation: CASRAVPKTSRNTGELFF.

The genes are TRBV20-1 and TRBJ1-2; a possible D gene is TRBD1 (5 bases). Trimming took 6 bases from V and 4 from J, leaving 9 bases between them. Germline lookup yields CDR1 DFQATT and CDR2 SNEGSKA (reference sequence). There are 11 residues in the CDR3. The chain's CDR3 is CSAFQGYGYTF. The CDR3 DNA sequence: TGCAGTGCCTTCCAGGGCTATGGCTACACCTTC.

The chain couples TRBV4-1 to TRBJ1-2; no clear D. Germline CDR1 MGHRA, CDR2 YSYEKL. The CDR3 length is 14 residues. V shed 0 bases and J shed 5 bases, with 10 bases lying between them. Here the CDR3 DNA reads TGCGCCAGCAGCCAAGACTCCGGGGTGTATGGCTACACCTTC. This translates into CASSQDSGVYGYTF.

J is TRBJ2-2 and V is TRBV9, with TRBD2 as a possible D gene (5 bases). CDR1 and CDR2 (germline): SGDLS, YYNGEE. This CDR3 comprises 17 residues. Trimming stripped 4 bases from V and 2 bases from J, with 18 bases between. The CDR3 DNA sequence: TGTGCCAGCAGCCCCCCCCCGGTACGGGGTAACACCGGGGAGCTGTTTTTT. It encodes CASSPPPVRGNTGELFF. Using reference TRBV9 and TRBJ2-2 for the parts outside the CDR3, the full variable domain is DSGVTQTPKHLITATGQRVTLRCSPRSGDLSVYWYQQSLDQGLQFLIQYYNGEERAKGNILERFSAQQFPDLHSELNLSSLELGDSALYFCASSPPPVRGNTGELFFGEGSRLTVL.